This entry lists 10 T cell receptor beta chains sequenced from one sample in a study of T cells in Graves' hyperthyroidism and ophthalmopathy. Amplification targeted TCR beta CDR3 regions from RNA transcripts. The study used the HTBI primer set for a first-round RT-PCR of the TCR CDR3. TCRdb re-called the multiplex PCR reads with MiXCR, one entry per CDR3 protein. This sample carries 500,000 to 550,000 distinct CDR3 sequences, less than 25% of them seen once, and the ten largest clones take approximately 26%. The sample taken for sequencing was blood. The origin of the receptors is a young man with Graves' hyperthyroidism.

This clonotype came up a few times. The CDR3 nucleotides read TGTGCCAGCAGCTCAAGAAACTCCTACGAGCAGTACTTC. It codes for CASSSRNSYEQYF. The chain is built from TRBV13 and TRBJ2-7, with D unclear. Germline V CDR1 and CDR2: PRHDT, FYEKMQ (reference sequence). Trimming left V 4 bases short and J 0 bases short, with 7 bases between. The CDR3 sequence is 13 residues long.

Regarding this clonotype: This may arise from a read error, as a much more abundant clone is one base away. The chain couples TRBV7-6 to TRBJ2-7, with D possibly being TRBD2 (5 bases). This CDR3 comprises 13 residues. The V gene's germline CDR1 is SGHVS and CDR2 FNYEAQ. The CDR3 coding sequence is TGTGCCAACAGCTTTAACGGGATCGACGAGCAGTACTTC. It encodes CANSFNGIDEQYF.

The chain has TRBV20-1 and TRBJ2-5; D not resolved. Germline V gene lookup returns CDR1 DFQATT and CDR2 SNEGSKA (reference sequence). V lost 0 bases and J lost 0, with 5 bases in between. CDR3 length: 13 amino acids. DNA of the CDR3: TGCAGTGCTAGAGATCCGAACCAAGAGACCCAGTACTTC. Its protein is CSARDPNQETQYF.

The chain carries TRBV12-3 or TRBV12-4 and TRBJ2-5; 10 bases line up with TRBD1. V shed 5 bases and J 4 bases; nucleotides not matched to a gene: 10. This CDR3 spans 16 amino acids. The CDR3 nucleotides read TGTGCCAGCAGTCCGGGACAGGGGCCTGGAGGAGAGACCCAGTACTTC. Protein sequence: CASSPGQGPGGETQYF.

This clonotype appeared a single time. This chain joins TRBV30 and TRBJ2-7; D not certain. CDR3 length equals 14 residues. Germline CDR1 GTSNPN, CDR2 SVGIG (reference sequence). V lost 2 bases and J lost 0, with 11 bases in between. The CDR3 protein is CAWSRAVSSYEQYF. DNA for the CDR3: TGTGCCTGGAGTCGGGCGGTTAGCTCCTACGAGCAGTACTTC.

This chain uses TRBV13 with TRBJ2-7; 8 nucleotides line up with TRBD1. V lost 0 bases to trimming and J lost 8 bases; unmatched junction nucleotides: 3. Germline CDR1 is PRHDT and CDR2 is FYEKMQ (reference sequence). The CDR3 length is 13 residues. The CDR3 DNA follows: TGTGCCAGCAGCTTAGGGACAGGGGAGAAGCAGTACTTC. This translates into CASSLGTGEKQYF.

At least ten counts were recorded for this clonotype. The rearrangement uses TRBV12-3 or TRBV12-4 and TRBJ1-2; 9 bases align to TRBD1. J was trimmed by 8 bases and V by 5 bases; bases with no gene match: 12. The CDR3 is made up of 15 amino acids. CDR3 coding DNA: TGTGCCAGCAGTCCCGCCGGGACAGGGATTAGGGGCTACACCTTC. Protein product: CASSPAGTGIRGYTF.

V usage is TRBV10-3 and J usage is TRBJ2-5; TRBD2 aligns across 14 bases. In germline, CDR1 is ENHRY, CDR2 SYGVKD. The CDR3 is 16 residues long. The V segment lost 6 bases and the J segment 5 bases; nucleotides outside the gene matches: 8. The CDR3 loop reads CAISDRLAGGGETQYF. The CDR3 DNA sequence: TGTGCCATCAGCGATAGACTAGCGGGAGGGGGCGAGACCCAGTACTTC.

This clonotype was detected ten times or more. The CDR3 DNA reads TGTGCCATCCAATTGCCGGGACAGGGACATCAGCCCCAGCATTTT. It is translated as CAIQLPGQGHQPQHF. V and J are TRBV2 and TRBJ1-5; 9 bases align to TRBD1. This CDR3 is 15 amino acids long. With V trimmed by 10 bases and J by 5 bases, 12 bases remained unmatched. CDR1 is SNHLY, CDR2 FYNNEI, per germline.

Many counts were recorded for this clonotype. The V call is TRBV6-1, the J call TRBJ2-7; D is ambiguous. Between the trimmed V and J ends, which lost 2 bases and 4 bases, there was a span of 6 bases. The germline V gene has CDR1 MNHNS and CDR2 SASEGT. CDR3 length: 12 residues. The CDR3 nucleotides are TGTGCCAGCAGTGAAACTGGATACGAGCAGTACTTC. Translation gives CASSETGYEQYF.